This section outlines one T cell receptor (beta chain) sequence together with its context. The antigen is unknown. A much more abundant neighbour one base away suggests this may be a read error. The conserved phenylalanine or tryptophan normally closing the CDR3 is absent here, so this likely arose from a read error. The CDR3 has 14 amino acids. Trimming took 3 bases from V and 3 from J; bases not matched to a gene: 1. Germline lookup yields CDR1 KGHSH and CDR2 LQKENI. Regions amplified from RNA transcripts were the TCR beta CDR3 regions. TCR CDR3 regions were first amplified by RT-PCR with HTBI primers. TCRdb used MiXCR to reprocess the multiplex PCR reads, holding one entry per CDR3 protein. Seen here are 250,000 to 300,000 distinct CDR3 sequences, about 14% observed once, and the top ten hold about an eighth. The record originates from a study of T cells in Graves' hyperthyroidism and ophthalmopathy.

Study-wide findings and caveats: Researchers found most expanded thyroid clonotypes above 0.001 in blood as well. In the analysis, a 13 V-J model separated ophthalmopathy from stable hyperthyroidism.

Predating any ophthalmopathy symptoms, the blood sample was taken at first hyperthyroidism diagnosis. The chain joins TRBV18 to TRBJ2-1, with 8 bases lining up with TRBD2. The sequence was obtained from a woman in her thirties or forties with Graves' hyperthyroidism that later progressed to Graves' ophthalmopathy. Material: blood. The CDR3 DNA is TGTGCCAGCTCACCCCGGGAGGGCTACAATGAGCAGTTCTGC. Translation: CASSPREGYNEQFC.